The rows below give T cell receptor beta chains drawn from one sample of a study of regulatory T cells in long-lasting Graves disease. TCRdb fed the multiplex PCR reads into MiXCR, producing one record per CDR3 protein. The sample carries a few hundred thousand distinct CDR3 sequences, roughly 15% recorded once. In addition, the sample was reused for a study of T cells in Graves' hyperthyroidism and ophthalmopathy.

Sequences were derived from peripheral blood mononuclear cells (PBMCs), sampled at new diagnosis, from a patient treated with antithyroid drugs. These receptors came from a woman in her forties or fifties with Graves disease. CDR3s include the opening cysteine and the closing phenylalanine or tryptophan. Fields, in order: D gene, J gene, clone size, V gene, CDR3 length, CDR3 DNA, CDR3 protein. The D gene is left open where the match is weak. Clone size is shown for a subset of rows, as once, few, many or a class of expanded clone.

d_call: TRBD1
j_call: TRBJ2-3
clone_size: many
v_call: TRBV5-1
cdr3_length: 14
cdr3_nt: TGCGCCAGCATAAAGGGGGCGAGCACAGATACGCAGTATTTT
cdr3_aa: CASIKGASTDTQYF

d_call: NA
j_call: TRBJ1-1
clone_size: many
v_call: TRBV19
cdr3_length: 15
cdr3_nt: TGTGCCAGTAGCCAACTTTCCCCACACAACACTGAAGCTTTCTTT
cdr3_aa: CASSQLSPHNTEAFF

d_call: NA
j_call: TRBJ2-1
clone_size: NA
v_call: TRBV6-1
cdr3_length: 15
cdr3_nt: TGTGCCAGCAGTGAATCGGACTCTACCTACAATGAGCAGTTCTTC
cdr3_aa: CASSESDSTYNEQFF

d_call: NA
j_call: TRBJ2-2
clone_size: many
v_call: TRBV12-3/TRBV12-4
cdr3_length: 16
cdr3_nt: TGTGCCAGCACCTTACTGGAGGGCCTGTGGACCGGGGAGCTGTTTTTT
cdr3_aa: CASTLLEGLWTGELFF

d_call: TRBD1
j_call: TRBJ2-1
clone_size: NA
v_call: TRBV27
cdr3_length: 15
cdr3_nt: TGTGCCAGCAGTAACTTGGACAGGGGATACAATGAGCGGTTCTTC
cdr3_aa: CASSNLDRGYNERFF

d_call: TRBD1
j_call: TRBJ2-7
clone_size: many
v_call: TRBV7-2
cdr3_length: 16
cdr3_nt: TGTGCCAGCAGCCCCGCGCGACAGGGGTGGTCGGACGAGCAGTACTTC
cdr3_aa: CASSPARQGWSDEQYF

d_call: NA
j_call: TRBJ2-7
clone_size: many
v_call: TRBV20-1
cdr3_length: 16
cdr3_nt: TGCAGTGCTAGAGCCCCCCGGGCGGGGAGCTCCTACGAGCAGTACTTC
cdr3_aa: CSARAPRAGSSYEQYF

d_call: TRBD1
j_call: TRBJ1-6
clone_size: NA
v_call: TRBV6-1
cdr3_length: 14
cdr3_nt: TGTGCCAGCAGTGGGGACAGTTTAAATTCACCCCTCCACTTT
cdr3_aa: CASSGDSLNSPLHF

d_call: TRBD1
j_call: TRBJ1-5
clone_size: few
v_call: TRBV19
cdr3_length: 15
cdr3_nt: TGTGCCACAGGAGAGGGGACAGGGCTGTATCAGCCCCAGCATTTT
cdr3_aa: CATGEGTGLYQPQHF

d_call: NA
j_call: TRBJ1-2
clone_size: few
v_call: TRBV4-1
cdr3_length: 14
cdr3_nt: TGCGCCAGCGCGGGTGCAGGTGGAGGCTATGGCTACACCTTC
cdr3_aa: CASAGAGGGYGYTF

d_call: NA
j_call: TRBJ1-5
clone_size: few
v_call: TRBV25-1
cdr3_length: 13
cdr3_nt: TGTGCCAGCAGACAGGGTCTGGGACAGCCCCAGCATTTT
cdr3_aa: CASRQGLGQPQHF

d_call: TRBD2
j_call: TRBJ2-1
clone_size: NA
v_call: TRBV7-6
cdr3_length: 14
cdr3_nt: TGTGCCAGCAGCTTACGTTGGGGGGGCAATGAGCAGTTCTTC
cdr3_aa: CASSLRWGGNEQFF

d_call: NA
j_call: TRBJ1-2
clone_size: many
v_call: TRBV10-3
cdr3_length: 16
cdr3_nt: TGTGCCATCAGTGAGTCAGTCACGGCAGTTAACTATGGCTACACCTTC
cdr3_aa: CAISESVTAVNYGYTF

d_call: NA
j_call: TRBJ1-1
clone_size: many
v_call: TRBV7-9
cdr3_length: 14
cdr3_nt: TGTGCCAGCGTGGCAGCCCTAGGGGGCACTGAAGCTTTCTTT
cdr3_aa: CASVAALGGTEAFF

d_call: TRBD1
j_call: TRBJ2-1
clone_size: few
v_call: TRBV12-3/TRBV12-4
cdr3_length: 12
cdr3_nt: TGTGCCAGCACCAGACAGGGGGCTGAGCAGTTCTTC
cdr3_aa: CASTRQGAEQFF

d_call: NA
j_call: TRBJ1-3
clone_size: few
v_call: TRBV20-1
cdr3_length: 14
cdr3_nt: TGCAGTGCTAGAATCTGGGGATCGGGAAACACCATATATTTT
cdr3_aa: CSARIWGSGNTIYF

d_call: TRBD2
j_call: TRBJ2-3
clone_size: many
v_call: TRBV28
cdr3_length: 18
cdr3_nt: TGTGCCAGCAGTTTTGACGGGTCCAGACTAGCCGGCACAGATACGCAGTATTTT
cdr3_aa: CASSFDGSRLAGTDTQYF

d_call: TRBD1
j_call: TRBJ2-7
clone_size: few
v_call: TRBV3-1
cdr3_length: 18
cdr3_nt: TGTGCCAGCAGCCAAGAGATCTTGGTTAACAGGGGCTCCTACGAGCAGTACTTC
cdr3_aa: CASSQEILVNRGSYEQYF

d_call: NA
j_call: TRBJ2-5
clone_size: many
v_call: TRBV2
cdr3_length: 15
cdr3_nt: TGTGCCAGCAGTGAACGGGGGCGACCCCAAGAGACCCAGTACTTC
cdr3_aa: CASSERGRPQETQYF

d_call: TRBD1
j_call: TRBJ2-7
clone_size: many
v_call: TRBV24-1
cdr3_length: 13
cdr3_nt: TGTGCCACCAGTGCAGACAGGGGGTACGAGCAGTACTTC
cdr3_aa: CATSADRGYEQYF

d_call: NA
j_call: TRBJ2-5
clone_size: NA
v_call: TRBV9
cdr3_length: 12
cdr3_nt: TGTGCCAGCGGCCTCGAGGGAGAGACCCAGTACTTC
cdr3_aa: CASGLEGETQYF

d_call: TRBD1
j_call: TRBJ1-4
clone_size: many
v_call: TRBV2
cdr3_length: 14
cdr3_nt: TGTGCCAGCAGTGAAGACAGGGGTGGGAGAAAACTGTTTTTT
cdr3_aa: CASSEDRGGRKLFF

d_call: NA
j_call: TRBJ1-2
clone_size: NA
v_call: TRBV6-5
cdr3_length: 13
cdr3_nt: TGTGCCAGCAGTTACTCGGGACTCGGAGGCTACACCTTC
cdr3_aa: CASSYSGLGGYTF

d_call: NA
j_call: TRBJ1-4
clone_size: few
v_call: TRBV28
cdr3_length: 14
cdr3_nt: TGTGCCAGCAGTTTAGTCAGGTCCTATGAAAAACTGTTTTTT
cdr3_aa: CASSLVRSYEKLFF

d_call: NA
j_call: TRBJ2-7
clone_size: NA
v_call: TRBV15
cdr3_length: 20
cdr3_nt: TGTGCCACCAGCAGAGAAGGAACCCCAAGGCCTTACACGCCTACATACGAGCAGTACTTC
cdr3_aa: CATSREGTPRPYTPTYEQYF

d_call: NA
j_call: TRBJ2-7
clone_size: NA
v_call: TRBV29-1
cdr3_length: 12
cdr3_nt: TGCAGCGTTGTCGCCCCGAGTGGCGAGCAGTACTTC
cdr3_aa: CSVVAPSGEQYF

d_call: TRBD2
j_call: TRBJ2-1
clone_size: few
v_call: TRBV7-9
cdr3_length: 17
cdr3_nt: TGTGCCAGCAGCTTACCCCCGGGGGGGGGAGAGTCCAATGAGCAGTTCTTC
cdr3_aa: CASSLPPGGGESNEQFF

d_call: TRBD2
j_call: TRBJ2-3
clone_size: NA
v_call: TRBV19
cdr3_length: 18
cdr3_nt: TGTGCCAGTAGTATTAGGAAGACTAGCGTTCTCCGGCAGTATACGCAGTATTTT
cdr3_aa: CASSIRKTSVLRQYTQYF

d_call: NA
j_call: TRBJ1-2
clone_size: many
v_call: TRBV12-3/TRBV12-4
cdr3_length: 16
cdr3_nt: TGTGCCAGCAGTTTAGCGCTACCGGGGGGCCCGACGGGCTACACCTTC
cdr3_aa: CASSLALPGGPTGYTF

d_call: TRBD1
j_call: TRBJ1-2
clone_size: NA
v_call: TRBV6-1
cdr3_length: 14
cdr3_nt: TGTGCCAGCAGTGAACAAATTACAGGGGGCGGCTACACCTTC
cdr3_aa: CASSEQITGGGYTF

d_call: TRBD1
j_call: TRBJ1-1
clone_size: many
v_call: TRBV2
cdr3_length: 14
cdr3_nt: TGTGCCAGCAGTAAGGGACAGGGCGGAGCTGAAGCTTTCTTT
cdr3_aa: CASSKGQGGAEAFF

d_call: NA
j_call: TRBJ2-7
clone_size: many
v_call: TRBV28
cdr3_length: 12
cdr3_nt: TGTGCCAGCAGCGGTCGGGGTTACGAGCAGTACTTC
cdr3_aa: CASSGRGYEQYF

d_call: NA
j_call: TRBJ1-1
clone_size: many
v_call: TRBV9
cdr3_length: 14
cdr3_nt: TGTGCCAGCAGCGTACTCCCAGTGAACACTGAAGCTTTCTTT
cdr3_aa: CASSVLPVNTEAFF

d_call: NA
j_call: TRBJ1-5
clone_size: few
v_call: TRBV20-1
cdr3_length: 13
cdr3_nt: TGCAGTGGGTGGAGAGATAGCAATCAGCCCCAGCATTTT
cdr3_aa: CSGWRDSNQPQHF

d_call: TRBD2
j_call: TRBJ2-1
clone_size: many
v_call: TRBV28
cdr3_length: 19
cdr3_nt: TGTGCCAGCAGCACCCTTGGACTAGCGGAGGGAGGGGCTTACAATGAGCAGTTCTTC
cdr3_aa: CASSTLGLAEGGAYNEQFF

d_call: NA
j_call: TRBJ2-1
clone_size: few
v_call: TRBV28
cdr3_length: 15
cdr3_nt: TGTGCCAGCAGTTCGATAGGCGGCTCCTACAATGAGCAGTTCTTC
cdr3_aa: CASSSIGGSYNEQFF

d_call: NA
j_call: TRBJ2-6
clone_size: many
v_call: TRBV28
cdr3_length: 14
cdr3_nt: TGTGCCAGCAGCCTCCAGGGGAGGTCCAACGTCCTGACTTTC
cdr3_aa: CASSLQGRSNVLTF

d_call: NA
j_call: TRBJ2-7
clone_size: few
v_call: TRBV28
cdr3_length: 14
cdr3_nt: TGTGCCAACTCTCGGACAGAGGTCCCCCACGAGCAGTACTTC
cdr3_aa: CANSRTEVPHEQYF

d_call: NA
j_call: TRBJ1-3
clone_size: few
v_call: TRBV2
cdr3_length: 11
cdr3_nt: TGTGCCAGCAGTGAAACCCACACCATATATTTT
cdr3_aa: CASSETHTIYF

d_call: NA
j_call: TRBJ1-5
clone_size: many
v_call: TRBV28
cdr3_length: 13
cdr3_nt: TGTGCCAGCAGTCGGGGGAGGAATCAGCCCCAGCATTTT
cdr3_aa: CASSRGRNQPQHF

d_call: TRBD1
j_call: TRBJ1-2
clone_size: few
v_call: TRBV28
cdr3_length: 15
cdr3_nt: TGTGCCAGCAGACTACCAAGCCGGGACAGCTATGGCTACACCTTC
cdr3_aa: CASRLPSRDSYGYTF

d_call: TRBD2
j_call: TRBJ2-1
clone_size: NA
v_call: TRBV4-1
cdr3_length: 16
cdr3_nt: TGCGCCAGCAGCCAATATGTAGCGGGATCAAGGGATGAGCAGTTCTTC
cdr3_aa: CASSQYVAGSRDEQFF

d_call: TRBD2
j_call: TRBJ2-5
clone_size: many
v_call: TRBV6-2/TRBV6-3
cdr3_length: 14
cdr3_nt: TGTGCCAGCAGTCTCCAGCGGGAACGAGAGACCCAGTACTTC
cdr3_aa: CASSLQRERETQYF

d_call: TRBD1
j_call: TRBJ2-7
clone_size: many
v_call: TRBV27
cdr3_length: 14
cdr3_nt: TGTGCCAGCAGTTACGGGACAGGGAGCGACGAGCAGTACTTC
cdr3_aa: CASSYGTGSDEQYF

d_call: NA
j_call: TRBJ2-1
clone_size: many
v_call: TRBV2
cdr3_length: 15
cdr3_nt: TGTGCCAGCAGTGTCTCGACAGGCGGGTACAATGAGCAGTTCTTC
cdr3_aa: CASSVSTGGYNEQFF

d_call: NA
j_call: TRBJ2-2
clone_size: NA
v_call: TRBV18
cdr3_length: 20
cdr3_nt: TGTGCCAGCTCACCACGTCGGCGGGTACTAACCTTCCGGGACACCGGGGAGCTGTTTTTT
cdr3_aa: CASSPRRRVLTFRDTGELFF

d_call: TRBD2
j_call: TRBJ2-1
clone_size: NA
v_call: TRBV20-1
cdr3_length: 15
cdr3_nt: TGCAGTGCTATTCGGCCTAGCGGGAGGCCGAATGAGCAGTTCTTC
cdr3_aa: CSAIRPSGRPNEQFF

d_call: TRBD2
j_call: TRBJ2-5
clone_size: many
v_call: TRBV5-1
cdr3_length: 17
cdr3_nt: TGCGCCAGCAGCTTGGTTCGACTAGCGGGAGGACAAGAGACCCAGTACTTC
cdr3_aa: CASSLVRLAGGQETQYF

d_call: NA
j_call: TRBJ2-2
clone_size: few
v_call: TRBV5-1
cdr3_length: 15
cdr3_nt: TGCGCCAGCAGCTCCAGACAGGCGAACACCGGGGAGCTGTTTTTT
cdr3_aa: CASSSRQANTGELFF

d_call: TRBD1
j_call: TRBJ2-7
clone_size: few
v_call: TRBV5-6
cdr3_length: 15
cdr3_nt: TGTGCCAGCAGCCCCGGACAGGAACTCCTGGGGGAGCAGTACTTC
cdr3_aa: CASSPGQELLGEQYF